This entry describes one TCR beta chain. Clones were read by immunoSEQ multiplex PCR, and TCRdb kept only the in-frame ones, dropping some. Among 65,000 to 95,000 clones, 75% to 90% were seen once, and the ten largest hold roughly an eighth. V lost 3 bases and J lost 4; bases outside the gene matches: 4. Germline CDR1 reads SGDLS; CDR2 reads YYNGEE. This CDR3 is 14 amino acids long. This entry comes from a study of blood T cell repertoires in COVID-19. The genes are TRBV9 and TRBJ2-5; TRBD1 matches at 9 bases. Sequenced material: peripheral blood. The clonotype was recovered from a man aged 65-85 years with active or convalescent COVID-19. CDR3 sequence reads: CASSDRTGVETQYF. CDR3 coding DNA: TGTGCCAGCAGCGACAGGACAGGGGTAGAGACCCAGTACTTC.